The 32 T cell receptor beta chains below come from one sample, sequenced in a study of identifying expanded T cells in peripheral blood. The method was immunoSEQ multiplex PCR; TCRdb's version includes in-frame clones alone and lacks a portion of them. The data hold tens of thousands of clones, with 80% to 85% observed a single time. Material for sequencing was blood. The receptors here all came from a person aged 18 to 69 in good health.

V and J are TRBV29-1 and TRBJ2-5, with TRBD1 identical over 7 bases. CDR3 length: 13 amino acids. The junction had 4 bases not matched to a gene; V was cut back by 4 bases and J by 2 bases. Germline V lookup: CDR1 SQVTM, CDR2 ANQGSEA. CDR3 sequence: CSVAGTDQETQYF. The CDR3 DNA follows: TGCAGCGTTGCTGGGACAGATCAAGAGACCCAGTACTTC.

This chain links TRBV4-1 with TRBJ2-3; the D is unclear. The V gene's germline CDR1 is MGHRA and CDR2 YSYEKL. V was clipped by 2 bases and J by 4 bases, with 7 bases between them. The length of the CDR3 is 13 residues. As DNA, the CDR3 is TGCGCCAGCAGCCAAACTACGGCAGATACGCAGTATTTT. Its protein product is CASSQTTADTQYF.

This clone was picked up one time. This chain links TRBV27 with TRBJ2-3, with unresolved D. This CDR3 is 12 amino acids long. Germline assignment: CDR1 MNHEY and CDR2 SMNVEV (reference sequence). V was clipped by 8 bases and J by 6 bases, with 12 bases between them. The CDR3 sequence: CASQSLGDTQYF. The CDR3 coding sequence is TGTGCCAGCCAGTCCCTCGGGGATACGCAGTATTTT.

In its sample, this clone was seen once. The rearrangement uses TRBV19 and TRBJ2-1; TRBD1 is a possible D gene (7 bases). This CDR3 contains 16 residues. Germline CDR1 and CDR2: LNHDA and SQIVND (reference sequence). V dropped 1 base and J dropped 9 bases, with 19 bases sitting between them. The CDR3 reads CASSIAYRGAGGEQFF. The CDR3, as DNA: TGTGCCAGTAGTATAGCCTACAGGGGAGCCGGGGGTGAGCAGTTCTTC.

This chain joins TRBV18 and TRBJ2-3; TRBD1 agrees at 11 bases. After removal of 3 bases from V and 4 bases from J, the junction contained 3 bases not matched to a gene. CDR1 is KGHSH and CDR2 is LQKENI in the germline V gene. This CDR3 contains 15 residues. CDR3 amino acids: CASSPGQGGADTQYF. The CDR3 nucleotides are TGTGCCAGCTCACCGGGACAGGGGGGCGCAGATACGCAGTATTTT.

This chain joins TRBV9 and TRBJ2-1; the match to TRBD2 covers 8 bases. This CDR3 has 15 residues. The V segment lost 4 bases and the J segment 0 bases; nucleotides outside the gene matches: 3. The V gene's germline CDR1 is SGDLS and CDR2 YYNGEE. The CDR3 is CASSRTSGSYNEQFF. CDR3 DNA sequence: TGTGCCAGCAGCCGCACTAGCGGCTCCTACAATGAGCAGTTCTTC.

The rearrangement uses TRBV11-3 and TRBJ1-1, with D uncertain. This CDR3 has 13 residues. The V gene lost 1 base and the J gene lost 4 bases, with 7 bases spanning the gap. Germline lookup yields CDR1 SGHNT and CDR2 YENEEA. Here the CDR3 reads CASSLGSGTEAFF. The CDR3, as DNA: TGTGCCAGCAGCTTAGGATCTGGCACTGAAGCTTTCTTT.

The rearrangement joins TRBV2 to TRBJ2-7, with TRBD1 matching over 8 bases. The CDR3 contains 15 residues. The trim removed 6 bases at V and 5 bases at J, leaving 12 bases unmatched. CDR1 is SNHLY, CDR2 FYNNEI, per germline. The CDR3 loop reads CASRQEARGPHEQYF. CDR3 DNA: TGTGCCAGCAGGCAAGAGGCCAGGGGGCCGCACGAGCAGTACTTC.

This chain links TRBV30 with TRBJ1-3, with TRBD1 matching 7 bases. Germline V gene data show CDR1 as GTSNPN and CDR2 as SVGIG (reference sequence). The V and J ends lost 5 bases and 0 bases, in that order; junction bases with no gene match: 19. This CDR3 is 19 amino acids long. The CDR3 loop reads CAWERAPRIAGGSGNTIYF. For the CDR3, the DNA is TGTGCCTGGGAGAGGGCCCCAAGGATCGCAGGGGGCTCTGGAAACACCATATATTTT. The entire variable domain, with the rest obtained from reference TRBV30 and TRBJ1-3, is as follows: SQTIHQWPATLVQPVGSPLSLECTVEGTSNPNLYWYRQAAGRGLQLLFYSVGIGQISSEVPQNLSASRPQDRQFILSSKKLLLSDSGFYLCAWERAPRIAGGSGNTIYFGEGSWLTVV.

This rearrangement joins TRBV28 to TRBJ2-7; the match to TRBD1 covers 7 bases. CDR1 is MDHEN and CDR2 is SYDVKM in the germline V gene. CDR3 length: 14 amino acids. Germline trimming cut 6 bases from V and 2 bases from J; bases unmatched to any gene: 7. The CDR3 protein is CASRPGQYTYEQYF. The DNA of the CDR3 is TGTGCCAGCAGACCGGGACAGTACACCTACGAGCAGTACTTC.

The chain recombines TRBV30 with TRBJ2-7; 8 nucleotides line up with TRBD2. The CDR3 spans 13 residues. V trimming: 5 bases; J trimming: 5 bases; junction bases outside the gene matches: 8. Germline CDR1 is GTSNPN and CDR2 is SVGIG (reference sequence). In nucleotides, the CDR3 is TGTGCCTGGGGGGGGCTAGCGGGCCACGAGCAGTACTTC. Protein sequence: CAWGGLAGHEQYF.

The chain carries TRBV27 and TRBJ1-5; TRBD1 agrees at 8 bases. This CDR3 contains 15 residues. V lost 5 bases and J lost 5; bases outside the gene matches: 8. Per the germline V gene, CDR1 is MNHEY and CDR2 is SMNVEV (reference sequence). This CDR3 reads CASSRGQGLYQPQHF. The CDR3 DNA reads as TGTGCCAGCAGTCGAGGACAGGGCTTGTATCAGCCCCAGCATTTT.

V and J are TRBV19 and TRBJ2-7; 7 bases fit TRBD1. CDR1 and CDR2 from the germline V gene are LNHDA and SQIVND (reference sequence). The CDR3 runs 13 residues. The J segment lost 6 bases and the V segment lost 3 bases, leaving 5 bases of the junction unmatched. The CDR3 spells CASSMAGGFEQYF. The CDR3 coding sequence is TGTGCCAGTAGTATGGCAGGGGGATTCGAGCAGTACTTC.

The chain combines TRBV5-1 with TRBJ2-7, with 10 bases fitting TRBD1. Unmatched junction bases numbered 12, after V lost 1 base and J lost 2 bases. The CDR3 consists of 18 residues. Germline V CDR1 and CDR2: SGHRS, YFSETQ. This CDR3 is CASSLRDRGGGGPYEQYF. CDR3 DNA sequence: TGCGCCAGCAGCTTGAGGGACAGGGGAGGTGGGGGACCCTACGAGCAGTACTTC. The complete variable domain, with remaining parts taken from reference TRBV5-1 and TRBJ2-7, reads KAGVTQTPRYLIKTRGQQVTLSCSPISGHRSVSWYQQTPGQGLQFLFEYFSETQRNKGNFPGRFSGRQFSNSRSEMNVSTLELGDSALYLCASSLRDRGGGGPYEQYFGPGTRLTVT.

The chain uses TRBV29-1 and TRBJ2-5; 7 nucleotides match TRBD1. Germline CDR1 SQVTM, CDR2 ANQGSEA. V shed 5 bases and J 0 bases; nucleotides not matched to a gene: 3. This CDR3 region has 13 residues. CDR3 sequence reads: CSVKGQDQETQYF. In DNA, the CDR3 is TGCAGCGTTAAAGGACAGGACCAAGAGACCCAGTACTTC.

The V and J genes are TRBV7-3 and TRBJ2-1; 10 bases agree with TRBD2. The CDR3 extends over 13 amino acids. Trimming removed 10 bases from V and 14 bases from J; junction bases left unmatched: 14. Germline CDR1 and CDR2: SGHTA and FQGTGA. CDR3 sequence (DNA): TGTGCCACGTCAGAGGGGCTAGCGGGAGAAAAGTTCTTC. Translating gives CATSEGLAGEKFF.

The sample holds one count of this clone. The J gene is TRBJ2-7, the V gene TRBV27; D is undetermined. Germline CDR1 MNHEY, CDR2 SMNVEV (reference sequence). Deletions cut 3 bases from V and 4 bases from J, with 16 bases between. CDR3 length: 15 residues. In DNA, the CDR3 is TGTGCCAGCAGTTTCTACCGCAGCGCACCATACGAGCAGTACTTC. It codes for CASSFYRSAPYEQYF.

The V and J genes are TRBV5-6 and TRBJ1-4, with 8 bases that match TRBD1. Trimming cost V 4 bases and J 6 bases; bases outside gene matches: 2. Germline lookup yields CDR1 SGHDT and CDR2 YYEEEE. The CDR3 runs to 13 residues. CDR3 protein: CASSETGDEKLFF. The CDR3, as DNA: TGTGCCAGCAGCGAGACAGGGGATGAAAAACTGTTTTTT.

This chain joins TRBV21-1 and TRBJ1-1. TRBV21-1 is an annotated pseudogene. The CDR3 is 16 amino acids. CDR3 bases: TGTGCCAGCAGCAACCCTCTCAATAGGTTTGACACTGAAGCTTTCTTT. Residues: CASSNPLNRFDTEAFF.

This clone was seen a single time. CDR3 nucleotides: TGTGCCAGCAGTGAAGCAGGGGGCCCCGCTGAAGCTTTCTTT. Its translation: CASSEAGGPAEAFF. The V call is TRBV2, the J call TRBJ1-1, with TRBD1 matching 7 bases. The CDR3 sequence is 14 residues long. Trimming at V came to 0 bases and at J to 6 bases, leaving 4 bases not matched to a gene. The germline V gene has CDR1 SNHLY and CDR2 FYNNEI.

This chain links TRBV9 with TRBJ2-1; 10 bases map to TRBD2. The CDR3 runs to 15 residues. J lost 3 bases, V lost 4 bases, and 4 bases had no gene match. Per the germline V gene, CDR1 is SGDLS and CDR2 is YYNGEE. CDR3 coding DNA: TGTGCCAGCAGCCAAGGACTAGCGGACTACAATGAGCAGTTCTTC. This codes for CASSQGLADYNEQFF.

The gene calls are TRBV2 and TRBJ2-5; 11 bases are shared with TRBD2. This CDR3 comprises 15 residues. Per the germline V gene, CDR1 is SNHLY and CDR2 is FYNNEI. Germline trimming cut 6 bases from V and 4 bases from J; bases unmatched to any gene: 7. CDR3 coding DNA: TGTGCCAGCAGGGTACTAGCGGGAGTAGGAGAGACCCAGTACTTC. Its protein product is CASRVLAGVGETQYF.

V usage is TRBV2 and J usage is TRBJ2-3, with TRBD1 as a possible D gene (5 bases). CDR3 size: 15 residues. Trimming took 6 bases from V and 0 from J, leaving 13 bases between them. The germline CDR1 and CDR2 sequences are SNHLY and FYNNEI. The DNA for the CDR3 is TGTGCCAGCAGCGCCCAGGGATTTAGCACAGATACGCAGTATTTT. It codes for CASSAQGFSTDTQYF.

The chain uses TRBV13 and TRBJ2-3; TRBD2 is a possible D gene (6 bases). CDR3 length equals 14 residues. The V end lost 5 bases, the J end lost 0 bases, and 9 bases lay between the germline ends. Germline assignment: CDR1 PRHDT and CDR2 FYEKMQ (reference sequence). CDR3 bases: TGTGCCAGCAGCGATGGGACTAGCACAGATACGCAGTATTTT. Translated: CASSDGTSTDTQYF.

This chain connects TRBV18 to TRBJ2-7, with 12 bases matching TRBD2. With 3 bases clipped from V and 4 bases from J, the junction kept 13 bases outside the gene matches. This CDR3 region has 18 residues. Germline CDR1 and CDR2: KGHSH and LQKENI. CDR3: CASSPLPPYGTSGYEQYF. The CDR3 DNA is TGTGCCAGCTCACCTTTACCACCCTACGGGACTAGCGGGTACGAGCAGTACTTC.

The genes are TRBV7-2 and TRBJ2-5, with D tentatively TRBD1 (5 bases). Between the trimmed V and J ends, which lost 5 bases and 2 bases, there was a span of 12 bases. Looked up from germline, CDR1 is SGHTA and CDR2 is FQGNSA. CDR3 length: 14 amino acids. DNA for the CDR3: TGTGCCAGCAGCCGCGGACATACTCAAGAGACCCAGTACTTC. Translation: CASSRGHTQETQYF.

This clone appeared once. This sequence joins TRBV4-2 and TRBJ2-7; possibly TRBD2 for D (5 bases). V was clipped by 0 bases and J by 7 bases, with 16 bases between them. CDR1 is LGHNA and CDR2 is YNFKEQ in the germline V gene. This CDR3 has 15 residues. CDR3 nucleotides: TGTGCCAGCAGCCAAGACTTTACCGGAGGCAGGGAGCAGTACTTC. Residues: CASSQDFTGGREQYF.

V is TRBV29-1 and J is TRBJ1-4, with D possibly TRBD1 on 6 matching bases. The V gene lost 4 bases and the J gene lost 8 bases, with 23 bases spanning the gap. The CDR3 covers 16 residues. The V gene's germline CDR1 is SQVTM and CDR2 ANQGSEA. CDR3 region: CSVVGGQADVGEKLFF. The CDR3 DNA follows: TGCAGCGTTGTAGGGGGTCAGGCCGATGTTGGAGAAAAACTGTTTTTT.

The chain employs TRBV20-1 and TRBJ1-2; D unclear. The CDR3 has 8 amino acids. The germline gives CDR1 DFQATT, CDR2 SNEGSKA (reference sequence). Here the CDR3 DNA reads TGCACTGGCTATGGCTACACCTTC. Translating gives CTGYGYTF.

This chain uses TRBV11-3 with TRBJ2-7; D gene unclear. The CDR3 length is 14 residues. V lost 2 bases, J lost 2 bases, and 10 bases lay in between. Germline values: CDR1 SGHNT, CDR2 YENEEA. Here the CDR3 reads CASSLSSPPYEQYF. The CDR3 nucleotides read TGTGCCAGCAGCTTATCTTCGCCACCCTACGAGCAGTACTTC. Complete variable domain (other parts from reference TRBV11-3 and TRBJ2-7): EAGVVQSPRYKIIEKKQPVAFWCNPISGHNTLYWYLQNLGQGPELLIRYENEEAVDDSQLPKDRFSAERLKGVDSTLKIQPAELGDSAVYLCASSLSSPPYEQYFGPGTRLTVT.

The chain couples TRBV19 to TRBJ1-1; the D is unclear. V was clipped by 6 bases and J by 3 bases, with 14 bases between them. The CDR3 extends over 14 amino acids. Germline-derived CDR1 and CDR2 are LNHDA and SQIVND (reference sequence). The CDR3 DNA sequence: TGTGCCAGTAGCCCCTTCTCGGCGGACACTGAAGCTTTCTTT. Amino acids: CASSPFSADTEAFF.

This clone came up once. The chain carries TRBV19 and TRBJ1-2; perhaps TRBD1 as D (6 bases). The germline V gene has CDR1 LNHDA and CDR2 SQIVND (reference sequence). This CDR3 spans 15 amino acids. V dropped 3 bases and J dropped 4 bases, with 15 bases sitting between them. CDR3 sequence reads: CASSMTGLIFYGYTF. The CDR3 coding sequence is TGTGCCAGTAGTATGACAGGCCTAATTTTCTATGGCTACACCTTC.